A selection of T cell receptor beta chains follows, all from one sample in a study of blood T cell repertoires in COVID-19. Produced via immunoSEQ multiplex PCR; TCRdb's table is partial and in-frame only. The repertoire includes about 250,000 clones, roughly 80% of them detected once, and about a sixth sits in the top ten. Material for sequencing was peripheral blood. The receptor set was obtained from a person aged 70 to 85 with COVID-19, enrolled during active disease. The CDR3 runs from the conserved cysteine through the conserved F or W. D genes are given only for firm matches. A clone size is listed for some rows: how often the clone was seen (once, few, many), or a class if it is expanded.

>TRBV11-2|-|-|15|TRBJ2-7
TGTGCCAGCAGCTTAGTCCAGGGTATCCTCTACGAGCAGTACTTC
CASSLVQGILYEQYF
>TRBV7-9|-|-|14|TRBJ1-2
TGTGCCAGCAGCTCAACAGTAGCTAACTATGGCTACACCTTC
CASSSTVANYGYTF
>TRBV5-8|TRBD2|few|15|TRBJ2-1
TGTGCCAGCAGCTTTGGGCTAGCGGGATACAATGAGCAGTTCTTC
CASSFGLAGYNEQFF
>TRBV19|-|-|13|TRBJ1-5
TGTGCCAGTAACAGGGCAGGCAATCAGCCCCAGCATTTT
CASNRAGNQPQHF
>TRBV7-2|-|-|15|TRBJ2-3
TGTGCCAGCAGCTCCGAGGGTCACCCGATGGATACGCAGTATTTT
CASSSEGHPMDTQYF
>TRBV5-6|-|-|15|TRBJ2-3
TGTGCCAGCAGCTTGGTCGCGGTAAGCACAGATACGCAGTATTTT
CASSLVAVSTDTQYF
>TRBV3-1/TRBV3-2|TRBD1|-|12|TRBJ1-4
TGTGCCAGCGGGACAGTGGGTGAAAAACTGTTTTTT
CASGTVGEKLFF
>TRBV19|-|-|12|TRBJ1-2
TGTGCCACCAGCGGGGGGTACTATGGCTACACCTTC
CATSGGYYGYTF
>TRBV7-2|-|-|13|TRBJ1-2
TGTGCCAGCAGCTTAGTGGGGGGTGTGGGCTACACCTTC
CASSLVGGVGYTF
>TRBV27|-|-|15|TRBJ2-2
TGTGCCAGCAGTGCCTCGGGACAAAACACCGGGGAGCTGTTTTTT
CASSASGQNTGELFF
>TRBV5-1|-|-|17|TRBJ2-2
TGCGCCAGCAGCTTGGAACAGGGCTTTTTTGGGACCGGGGAGCTGTTTTTT
CASSLEQGFFGTGELFF
>TRBV5-1|-|-|16|TRBJ2-6
TGCGCCAGCAGCTTTGTCAGGTCCTCTGGGGCCAACGTCCTGACTTTC
CASSFVRSSGANVLTF
>TRBV5-6|-|-|16|TRBJ1-5
TGTGCCAGCAGCTTGTTGGGGGCGCTAGGCAATCAGCCCCAGCATTTT
CASSLLGALGNQPQHF
>TRBV28|-|-|15|TRBJ2-1
TGTGCCAGCAGTTCAAACAGGGTTCTGCGCGGTGAGCAGTTCTTC
CASSSNRVLRGEQFF
>TRBV7-2|-|once|14|TRBJ2-3
TGTGCCAGCAGCTTAGGCGTCGGCACAGATACGCAGTATTTT
CASSLGVGTDTQYF
>TRBV28|-|-|13|TRBJ2-7
TGTGCCAGCAGGGGGGACTTTGCCTACGAGCAGTACTTC
CASRGDFAYEQYF
>TRBV30|-|-|15|TRBJ2-1
TGTGCCTGGAGTGAGGGACGGGAGCATGGGGATGAGCAGTTCTTC
CAWSEGREHGDEQFF
>TRBV5-4|TRBD1|-|17|TRBJ1-2
TGTGCCAGCAGCTTGGGGTCCGGAGGTCTGGGACAGGGGACGCGTCTCTTC
CASSLGSGGLGQGTRLF
>TRBV7-7|-|-|15|TRBJ2-1
TGTGCCAGCAGTGTAGATGGGGCGAGCTACAATGAGCAGTTCTTC
CASSVDGASYNEQFF
>TRBV7-2|-|-|12|TRBJ1-2
TGTGCCAGCAGTTCTATTAACTATGGCTACACCTTC
CASSSINYGYTF
>TRBV5-6|TRBD1|-|14|TRBJ2-7
TGTGCCAGCAGCTTGGTGGGACAGGGCTACGAGCAGTACTTC
CASSLVGQGYEQYF
>TRBV10-2|TRBD2|-|15|TRBJ2-1
TGCGCCAGCAGATCTAATAGCGGGAGTAACAATGAGCAGTTCTTC
CASRSNSGSNNEQFF
>TRBV18|TRBD1|-|13|TRBJ2-3
TGTGCCAGCTCACTACAGGGGGCAGATACGCAGTATTTT
CASSLQGADTQYF
>TRBV9|TRBD1|-|16|TRBJ2-4
TGTGCCAGCAGCGTAGGGGACAGGGTAGCCAAAAACATTCAGTACTTC
CASSVGDRVAKNIQYF
>TRBV5-5|-|-|12|TRBJ2-7
TGTGCCAGCAGCTTGACAGACTACGAGCAGTACTTC
CASSLTDYEQYF
>TRBV19|TRBD1|-|14|TRBJ1-5
TGTGCCAGTAGTATAAAAGGGGGCCCTCAGCCCCAGCATTTT
CASSIKGGPQPQHF
>TRBV5-4|-|-|16|TRBJ1-1
TGTGCCAGCAGCTTGGGGTTTGGAGAGAGTGGGACTGAAGCTTTCTTT
CASSLGFGESGTEAFF
>TRBV11-2|TRBD1|-|17|TRBJ1-4
TGTGCCAGCAGCTTACGGGGGACAGGGGGCTCATTAGAAAAACTGTTTTTT
CASSLRGTGGSLEKLFF
>TRBV30|TRBD1|few|14|TRBJ2-4
TGTGCCTGGAGCCCCAGGGGGGCCAAAAACATTCAGTACTTC
CAWSPRGAKNIQYF
>TRBV7-2|TRBD2|-|16|TRBJ2-7
TGTGCCAGCAGCTCTGTTGGGGGAGGGAGCTCCTACGAGCAGTACTTC
CASSSVGGGSSYEQYF
>TRBV19|-|-|14|TRBJ1-6
TGTGCCAGTAGTATCCGGGGGGCTGGGTCACCCCTCCACTTT
CASSIRGAGSPLHF
>TRBV29-1|-|-|12|TRBJ1-1
TGCAGCGTTGTTTTAACAGGATATGAAGCTTTCTTT
CSVVLTGYEAFF
>TRBV4-3|TRBD2|few|16|TRBJ2-7
TGCGCCAGCAGCCAAGCCTCTAGCGGCAAGTCGTACGAGCAGTACTTC
CASSQASSGKSYEQYF
>TRBV18|-|-|12|TRBJ2-3
TGTGCCAGCTCACCCACTGCAGATACGCAGTATTTT
CASSPTADTQYF
>TRBV24-1|-|few|14|TRBJ1-5
TGTGCCACCAGTCGGGCGGGGAGCAATCAGCCCCAGCATTTT
CATSRAGSNQPQHF
>TRBV25-1|TRBD1|once|15|TRBJ1-1
TGTGCCAGCAGTGAACAGACAGGGTTTGACACTGAAGCTTTCTTT
CASSEQTGFDTEAFF
>TRBV7-2|TRBD2|-|15|TRBJ2-1
TGTGCCAGCAGCTTTAGCGGGAGGGTTTCGGATGAGCAGTTCTTC
CASSFSGRVSDEQFF
>TRBV7-2|TRBD1|-|16|TRBJ1-5
TGTGCCAGCAGCTTAGAGGGGGCTCTAAGCAATCAGCCCCAGCATTTT
CASSLEGALSNQPQHF
>TRBV27|TRBD2|-|15|TRBJ2-3
TGTGCCAGCAGTTTTCCGGGAGGGCGGGGAGATACGCAGTATTTT
CASSFPGGRGDTQYF
>TRBV4-3|-|few|14|TRBJ1-5
TGCGCCAGCAGCCCTGCGGGTTTCAATCAGCCCCAGCATTTT
CASSPAGFNQPQHF
>TRBV9|TRBD2|-|15|TRBJ2-1
TGTGCCAGCACCTGGGGCGGGAGCTCCTACAATGAGCAGTTCTTC
CASTWGGSSYNEQFF
>TRBV7-3|TRBD2|-|15|TRBJ2-1
TGTGCCAGCAGCGAAGGGACTAGCGGGAGGGATGAGCAGTTCTTC
CASSEGTSGRDEQFF
>TRBV3-1/TRBV3-2|TRBD1|-|17|TRBJ1-6
TGTGCCAGCAGCGGAGGGCGGGGACAGCCTTCGAATTCACCCCTCCACTTT
CASSGGRGQPSNSPLHF